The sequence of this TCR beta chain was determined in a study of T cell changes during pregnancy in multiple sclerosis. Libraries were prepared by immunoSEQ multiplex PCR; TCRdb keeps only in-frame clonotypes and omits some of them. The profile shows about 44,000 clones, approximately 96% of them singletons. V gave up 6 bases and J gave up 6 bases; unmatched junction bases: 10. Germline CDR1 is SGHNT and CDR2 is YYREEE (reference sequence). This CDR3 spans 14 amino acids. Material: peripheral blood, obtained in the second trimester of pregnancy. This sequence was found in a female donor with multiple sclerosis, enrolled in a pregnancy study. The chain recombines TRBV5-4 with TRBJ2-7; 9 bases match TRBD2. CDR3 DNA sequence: TGTGCCAGCATTAGGGCTAGCGGGATTTTCGAGCAGTACTTC. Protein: CASIRASGIFEQYF. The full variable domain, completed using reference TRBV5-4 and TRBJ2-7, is ETGVTQSPTHLIKTRGQQVTLRCSSQSGHNTVSWYQQALGQGPQFIFQYYREEENGRGNFPPRFSGLQFPNYSSELNVNALELDDSALYLCASIRASGIFEQYFGPGTRLTVT.